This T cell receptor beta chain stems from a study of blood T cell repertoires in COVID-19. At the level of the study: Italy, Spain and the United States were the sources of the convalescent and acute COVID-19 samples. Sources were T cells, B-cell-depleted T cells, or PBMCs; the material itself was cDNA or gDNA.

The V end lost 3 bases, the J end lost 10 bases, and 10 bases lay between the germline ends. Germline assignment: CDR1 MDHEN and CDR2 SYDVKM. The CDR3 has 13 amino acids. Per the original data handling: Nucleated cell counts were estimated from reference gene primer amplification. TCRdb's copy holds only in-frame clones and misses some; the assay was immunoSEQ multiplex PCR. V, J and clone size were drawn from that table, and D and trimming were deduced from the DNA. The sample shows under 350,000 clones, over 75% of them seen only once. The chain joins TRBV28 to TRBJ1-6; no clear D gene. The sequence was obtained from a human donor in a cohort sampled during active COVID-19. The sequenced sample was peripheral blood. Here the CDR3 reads CASSLLGDSPLHF. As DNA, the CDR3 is TGTGCCAGCAGTTTGCTCGGAGACTCACCCCTCCACTTT.